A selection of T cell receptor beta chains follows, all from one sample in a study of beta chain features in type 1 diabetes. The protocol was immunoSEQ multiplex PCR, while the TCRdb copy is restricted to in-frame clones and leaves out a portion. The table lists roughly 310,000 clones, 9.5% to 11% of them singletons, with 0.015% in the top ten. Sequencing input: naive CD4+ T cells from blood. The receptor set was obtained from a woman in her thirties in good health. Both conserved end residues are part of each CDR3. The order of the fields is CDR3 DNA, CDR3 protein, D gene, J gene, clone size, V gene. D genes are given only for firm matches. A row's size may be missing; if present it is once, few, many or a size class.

DNA: TGTGCCAGCAGCGTAGAAGGAAGGGGGCTCTTGCACGAGCAGTACTTC
CDR3: CASSVEGRGLLHEQYF
D: TRBD1
J: TRBJ2-7
size: few
V: TRBV9

DNA: TGCGCCAGCAGCTTAAGTACGGGGTATAGTTCCAATGAGCAGTTCTTC
CDR3: CASSLSTGYSSNEQFF
D: .
J: TRBJ2-1
size: few
V: TRBV5-1

DNA: TGTGCCAGCAGCTTTTCAGGACTAGCGTTGTCCCGTGAGCAGTTCTTC
CDR3: CASSFSGLALSREQFF
D: TRBD2
J: TRBJ2-1
size: few
V: TRBV5-6

DNA: TGTGCCAGCAGCGCTAGCGGGAGCGGAGAGACCCAGTACTTC
CDR3: CASSASGSGETQYF
D: TRBD2
J: TRBJ2-5
size: .
V: TRBV7-3

DNA: TGTGCCAGTAGCAAGGGACAGCGCACAGATACGCAGTATTTT
CDR3: CASSKGQRTDTQYF
D: TRBD1
J: TRBJ2-3
size: .
V: TRBV19

DNA: TGTGCCAGCAGCTTAGCAAGGACAGGGGAGGGCTATGGCTACACCTTC
CDR3: CASSLARTGEGYGYTF
D: TRBD1
J: TRBJ1-2
size: .
V: TRBV7-9

DNA: TGTGCCAGCAGTTACTCGAGACAGCAAGAGACCCAGTACTTC
CDR3: CASSYSRQQETQYF
D: .
J: TRBJ2-5
size: few
V: TRBV6-5

DNA: TGTGCCTGGAGTGTACTAGTGGGCTATTCCCCCTACACCTTC
CDR3: CAWSVLVGYSPYTF
D: .
J: TRBJ1-2
size: few
V: TRBV30

DNA: TGTGCCAGCAGTGAATATTCGGGAACCTTCTACGAGCAGTACTTC
CDR3: CASSEYSGTFYEQYF
D: .
J: TRBJ2-7
size: few
V: TRBV25-1

DNA: TGCAGCGTTGACCGGGAGATCCCCAATGAGCAGTTCTTC
CDR3: CSVDREIPNEQFF
D: .
J: TRBJ2-1
size: many
V: TRBV29-1

DNA: TGTGCCAGCAGTGAATTGGGAGGGGATGGCTACACCTTC
CDR3: CASSELGGDGYTF
D: .
J: TRBJ1-2
size: .
V: TRBV25-1

DNA: TGTGCCAGCAGCCGAGCCCCTCAGGGGACACCCTACGAGCAGTACTTC
CDR3: CASSRAPQGTPYEQYF
D: .
J: TRBJ2-7
size: .
V: TRBV7-2

DNA: TGTGCCAGTAGTATCGGCAGGGGGCCATATGAAGCTTTCTTT
CDR3: CASSIGRGPYEAFF
D: TRBD1
J: TRBJ1-1
size: few
V: TRBV19

DNA: TGTGCCAGCAGCTGGGAAGGACAGTTCAACTATGGCTACACCTTC
CDR3: CASSWEGQFNYGYTF
D: .
J: TRBJ1-2
size: few
V: TRBV5-4

DNA: TGTGCCAGCTCACCACCACAAGGCACAGATACGCAGTATTTT
CDR3: CASSPPQGTDTQYF
D: .
J: TRBJ2-3
size: few
V: TRBV18

DNA: TGTGCCAGCAGCCGAGGTGGATACGAGCAGTACTTC
CDR3: CASSRGGYEQYF
D: .
J: TRBJ2-7
size: few
V: TRBV14

DNA: TGTGCCAGCACGGGGGGGGCTAATGAGCAGTTCTTC
CDR3: CASTGGANEQFF
D: TRBD2
J: TRBJ2-1
size: few
V: TRBV7-9

DNA: TGTGCCAGCAGTTTCTACAGGGAGAGTGGCTACACCTTC
CDR3: CASSFYRESGYTF
D: .
J: TRBJ1-2
size: few
V: TRBV28

DNA: TGTGCCAGCAGCAGACAGGAAGGGTCCCAAGAGACCCAGTACTTC
CDR3: CASSRQEGSQETQYF
D: .
J: TRBJ2-5
size: .
V: TRBV7-2

DNA: TGTGCCAGCAGCTTAGTAGGTAGCGGGAGGGGTGAGCAGTTCTTC
CDR3: CASSLVGSGRGEQFF
D: TRBD2
J: TRBJ2-1
size: few
V: TRBV11-2

DNA: TGCGCCAGCAGCCAAGATCCACCTAGCGGGGGACGGGAGACCCAGTACTTC
CDR3: CASSQDPPSGGRETQYF
D: TRBD2
J: TRBJ2-5
size: .
V: TRBV4-3

DNA: TGTGCCAGCAGCTTAGTAGGCCTAGCGAGCAACACCGGGGAGCTGTTTTTT
CDR3: CASSLVGLASNTGELFF
D: .
J: TRBJ2-2
size: few
V: TRBV11-2

DNA: TGTGCCAGCAGTAGGGACAGATCGAACACTGAAGCTTTCTTT
CDR3: CASSRDRSNTEAFF
D: TRBD1
J: TRBJ1-1
size: .
V: TRBV6-5

DNA: TGTGCCATAAGCGGGAGGGCCTGGGACGAGCAGTACTTC
CDR3: CAISGRAWDEQYF
D: TRBD2
J: TRBJ2-7
size: .
V: TRBV28

DNA: TGTGCCTGGAGTCCTATGACAGGGACTAATGAAAAACTGTTTTTT
CDR3: CAWSPMTGTNEKLFF
D: TRBD1
J: TRBJ1-4
size: .
V: TRBV30

DNA: TGTGCCAGCAGCCCGGGACTAGTGGGAGAGCAGTTCTTC
CDR3: CASSPGLVGEQFF
D: TRBD2
J: TRBJ2-1
size: .
V: TRBV11-2